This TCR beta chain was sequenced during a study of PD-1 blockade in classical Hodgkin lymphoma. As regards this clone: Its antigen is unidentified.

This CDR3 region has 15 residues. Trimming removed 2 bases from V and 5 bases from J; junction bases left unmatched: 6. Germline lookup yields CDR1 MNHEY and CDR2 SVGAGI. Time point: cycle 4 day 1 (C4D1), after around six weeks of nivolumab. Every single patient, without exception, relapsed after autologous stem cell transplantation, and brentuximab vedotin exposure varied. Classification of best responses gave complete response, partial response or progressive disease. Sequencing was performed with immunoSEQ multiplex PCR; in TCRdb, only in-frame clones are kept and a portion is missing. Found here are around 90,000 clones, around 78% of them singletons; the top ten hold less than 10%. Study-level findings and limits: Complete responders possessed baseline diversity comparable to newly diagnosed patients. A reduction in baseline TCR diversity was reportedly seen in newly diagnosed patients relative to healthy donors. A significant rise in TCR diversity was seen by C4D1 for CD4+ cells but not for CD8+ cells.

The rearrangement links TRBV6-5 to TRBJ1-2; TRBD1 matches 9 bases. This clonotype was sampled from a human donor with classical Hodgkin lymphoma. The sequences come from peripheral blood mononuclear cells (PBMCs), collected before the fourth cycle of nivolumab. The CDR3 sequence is CASSYPTDRGYGYTF. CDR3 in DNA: TGTGCCAGCAGTTACCCCACCGACAGGGGGTATGGCTACACCTTC.